Below are 9 T cell receptor beta chains sequenced from a single sample in a study of blood T cell repertoires in COVID-19. Repertoires were generated with immunoSEQ multiplex PCR, while TCRdb's copy carries only in-frame clones and drops some. The sample shows fewer than 150,000 clones, approximately 90% of them seen only once. Sequencing used peripheral blood. These receptors originate from a human donor in a cohort sampled during active COVID-19.

This rearrangement joins TRBV19 to TRBJ1-5; D unresolved. From germline, CDR1 is LNHDA and CDR2 SQIVND (reference sequence). Trimming removed 2 bases from V and 3 bases from J, with 8 bases in between. The CDR3 runs 14 residues. The CDR3 sequence: CASSIPRSNQPQHF. Here the CDR3 DNA reads TGTGCCAGTAGTATACCGAGGTCCAATCAGCCCCAGCATTTT.

The J gene is TRBJ2-7, the V gene TRBV6-5; 11 bases match TRBD2. Trimming took 6 bases from V and 2 from J; bases not matched to a gene: 3. This CDR3 has 14 amino acids. CDR1 and CDR2 (germline): MNHEY, SVGAGI. Here the CDR3 reads CASRPGLAAYEQYF. The DNA of the CDR3 is TGTGCCAGCAGACCGGGACTAGCGGCCTACGAGCAGTACTTC.

The V gene is TRBV3-1 (or the pseudogene TRBV3-2), the J gene TRBJ1-1; D gene unclear. CDR1 is LGHDT and CDR2 is YNNKEL in the germline V gene (reference sequence). The ends were cut back, 4 bases at V and 4 bases at J, with 13 bases in the middle. The CDR3 is 14 amino acids. CDR3 residues: CASSPGGGFTEAFF. The CDR3 DNA reads TGTGCCAGCAGCCCCGGAGGCGGTTTCACTGAAGCTTTCTTT.

This chain's CDR3 is CASSQLAGGSDGELFF. The CDR3 bases are TGCGCCAGCAGCCAACTAGCGGGGGGGTCTGACGGGGAGCTGTTTTTT. This sequence joins TRBV4-1 and TRBJ2-2; 12 nucleotides match TRBD2. CDR3 length: 16 amino acids. V trimming: 2 bases; J trimming: 7 bases; junction bases outside the gene matches: 5. The germline gives CDR1 MGHRA, CDR2 YSYEKL.

This chain joins TRBV5-8 and TRBJ1-1; a weak D match, TRBD1 (5 bases). V was trimmed by 0 bases and J by 4 bases, leaving 13 bases between them. The CDR3 totals 15 residues. Per the germline V gene, CDR1 is SGHTS and CDR2 is YDEGEE. The CDR3 DNA sequence: TGTGCCAGCAGCTTGGCAGGGAACTTCGTCACTGAAGCTTTCTTT. Protein sequence: CASSLAGNFVTEAFF.

The chain combines TRBV4-2 with TRBJ2-1; no firm D call. Germline V CDR1 and CDR2: LGHNA, YNFKEQ. This CDR3 comprises 13 residues. V was trimmed by 4 bases and J by 3 bases, leaving 7 bases between them. The CDR3 nucleotides read TGTGCCAGCAGCCCCGACATCTACAATGAGCAGTTCTTC. It encodes CASSPDIYNEQFF.

The chain joins TRBV7-3 to TRBJ1-2; unclear D gene. The CDR3 is 14 residues long. Deletions cut 6 bases from V and 4 bases from J, with 15 bases between. Germline CDR1 is SGHTA and CDR2 is FQGTGA. The CDR3 sequence: CASSPAGEAYGYTF. CDR3 sequence (DNA): TGTGCCAGCAGTCCTGCTGGGGAGGCCTATGGCTACACCTTC. Filled out from reference TRBV7-3 and TRBJ1-2, the complete variable domain reads GAGVSQTPSNKVTEKGKYVELRCDPISGHTALYWYRQSLGQGPEFLIYFQGTGAADDSGLPNDRFFAVRPEGSVSTLKIQRTERGDSAVYLCASSPAGEAYGYTFGSGTRLTVV.

J is TRBJ2-7 and V is TRBV9, with 9 nucleotides matching TRBD1. From germline, CDR1 is SGDLS and CDR2 YYNGEE. This CDR3 has 14 amino acids. With V trimmed by 3 bases and J by 7 bases, 8 bases remained unmatched. In DNA form, the CDR3 reads TGTGCCAGCAGCGCGTGGGACAGGGTGGGGGAGCAGTACTTC. This gives the protein CASSAWDRVGEQYF.

The genes are TRBV21-1 and TRBJ2-3; TRBD2 reflects the table's D call only, with no check against the DNA. TRBV21-1 is a listed pseudogene. The CDR3 spans 16 residues. The chain's CDR3 is CASSKGGGPSTDTQYF. As DNA, the CDR3 is TGTGCCAGCAGCAAAGGGGGGGGACCCTCCACAGATACGCAGTATTTT.